This record looks at one T cell receptor beta chain sequence and its context. Its specificity is not known. This sample was included in a study of identifying expanded T cells in peripheral blood. Study outcomes and limitations: Differentially abundant clones: around 1.2 between replicates, about 15 at roughly 2 weeks, under 25 at four.

Clones were sequenced by immunoSEQ multiplex PCR, and TCRdb holds only the in-frame ones, with some missing. Of approximately 75,000 clones listed, 85% to 90% are singletons. Collection occurred without any documented infections or immune events in donors. The CDR3 runs 13 residues. V was clipped by 2 bases and J by 7 bases, with 11 bases between them. Germline lookup yields CDR1 MNHNY and CDR2 SVGAGI (reference sequence). Sequenced sample: blood. The clonotype was recovered from a person between 18 and 75 years old in good health. V is TRBV6-6 and J is TRBJ1-2; D not resolved. The CDR3 DNA sequence: TGTGCCAGCAGTTACGGGTCGGGCAGTGGCTACACCTTC. Translated: CASSYGSGSGYTF.